Below are 19 T cell receptor beta chains sequenced from a single sample in a study of cytomegalovirus exposure and HLA in healthy donors. Primers: 60 Vbeta forward and 13 Jbeta reverse. Method: immunoSEQ multiplex PCR; TCRdb's copy keeps in-frame clones and lacks some. The sample carries approximately 190,000 clones, more than 80% recorded once. The sample taken for sequencing was PBMCs. The receptors shown here come from a woman aged 45-65 years in good health and CMV-seropositive.

This clone was seen only once. J is TRBJ2-5 and V is TRBV27; 9 nucleotides align to TRBD2. CDR3 length equals 15 residues. The V and J ends lost 2 bases and 2 bases, in that order; junction bases with no gene match: 3. The germline CDR1 and CDR2 sequences are MNHEY and SMNVEV (reference sequence). CDR3 residues: CASSLGGGAQETQYF. In nucleotides, the CDR3 is TGTGCCAGCAGTTTAGGCGGGGGGGCGCAAGAGACCCAGTACTTC.

The V and J genes are TRBV4-2 and TRBJ2-1; tentatively, D is TRBD2 (6 bases). The CDR3 is 15 residues long. From germline, CDR1 is LGHNA and CDR2 YNFKEQ. Trimming removed 1 base at V and 7 bases at J, with 14 bases between. CDR3 DNA sequence: TGTGCCAGCAGCCAAGTGGCTAGCGCGGTAAATGAGCAGTTCTTC. Translated: CASSQVASAVNEQFF.

V is TRBV15 and J is TRBJ1-2; D might be TRBD1 (5 bases). The CDR3 consists of 14 residues. V lost 4 bases and J lost 6, with 15 bases in between. Germline V gives CDR1 LNHNV, CDR2 YYDKDF (reference sequence). CDR3 in amino acids: CATSTRLGADGYTF. The CDR3 region has the DNA TGTGCCACCAGCACCCGTTTAGGGGCGGATGGCTACACCTTC.

This clone was observed a few times. J is TRBJ2-6 and V is TRBV2; D is unclear. Germline CDR1 is SNHLY and CDR2 is FYNNEI. CDR3 length: 15 amino acids. The ends were cut back, 6 bases at V and 2 bases at J, with 11 bases in the middle. CDR3 sequence reads: CASRLLVTGANVLTF. The CDR3 DNA reads as TGTGCCAGCAGACTCCTAGTCACTGGGGCCAACGTCCTGACTTTC.

This chain joins TRBV28 and TRBJ1-5; TRBD1 might be the D (5 bases). The germline CDR1 and CDR2 sequences are MDHEN and SYDVKM. The V end was cut by 7 bases, the J end by 0 bases, with 13 bases between. The CDR3 consists of 15 residues. The CDR3 coding sequence is TGTGCCAGCACCTGGGGCGGGGGTAGCAATCAGCCCCAGCATTTT. It encodes CASTWGGGSNQPQHF.

The chain carries TRBV4-2 and TRBJ2-2; 9 positions agree with TRBD2. The V gene's germline CDR1 is LGHNA and CDR2 YNFKEQ. The V gene end was trimmed by 2 bases and the J gene end by 3 bases; junction bases not matched to a gene: 7. The CDR3 spans 17 residues. DNA for the CDR3: TGTGCCAGCAGCCAACTCGAGCGGGGGGCATACACCGGGGAGCTGTTTTTT. This codes for CASSQLERGAYTGELFF.

The chain combines TRBV5-6 with TRBJ2-1; TRBD1 matches at 10 bases. V gave up 4 bases and J gave up 5 bases; unmatched junction bases: 6. Germline V gives CDR1 SGHDT, CDR2 YYEEEE. The CDR3 has 15 amino acids. The CDR3: CASSAGQGVHNEQFF. The DNA of the CDR3 is TGTGCCAGCAGCGCTGGACAGGGGGTCCACAATGAGCAGTTCTTC.

V and J are TRBV27 and TRBJ1-4; D is uncertain. V was clipped by 3 bases and J by 3 bases, with 14 bases between them. From germline, CDR1 is MNHEY and CDR2 SMNVEV (reference sequence). The CDR3 sequence is 16 residues long. The CDR3 here is CASSFRWAQANEKLFF. CDR3 DNA sequence: TGTGCCAGCAGTTTTCGGTGGGCGCAAGCTAATGAAAAACTGTTTTTT.

On this clone: Compared with germline, one end of the junction differs, possibly owing to a read error. The chain combines TRBV7-9 with TRBJ1-1; 10 bases match TRBD1. This CDR3 has 14 amino acids. From germline, CDR1 is SEHNR and CDR2 FQNEAQ (reference sequence). CDR3 in amino acids: CSSSDDRGRGEAFF. The CDR3 coding sequence is TGTTCCAGCAGCGATGACAGGGGGCGAGGTGAAGCTTTCTTT.

This clone has only a few counts. The chain has TRBV6-1 and TRBJ1-6, with 8 positions matching TRBD1. V lost 5 bases to trimming and J lost 9 bases; unmatched junction nucleotides: 6. CDR3 length: 14 amino acids. CDR1 is MNHNS and CDR2 is SASEGT in the germline V gene. CDR3 nucleotide sequence: TGTGCCAGCAGTCAGACAGGGGAGAGTTCACCCCTCCACTTT. Protein product: CASSQTGESSPLHF.

This clone was detected once. The V and J genes are TRBV5-5 and TRBJ1-4; D is unclear. V was trimmed by 0 bases and J by 4 bases, leaving 13 bases between them. There are 16 residues in the CDR3. Germline V lookup: CDR1 SGHKS, CDR2 YYEKEE (reference sequence). The CDR3: CASSLDPFGGNEKLFF. Written as DNA, the CDR3 is TGTGCCAGCAGCTTGGACCCCTTCGGTGGTAATGAAAAACTGTTTTTT. Full variable domain (outside the CDR3, taken from reference TRBV5-5 and TRBJ1-4): DAGVTQSPTHLIKTRGQQVTLRCSPISGHKSVSWYQQVLGQGPQFIFQYYEKEERGRGNFPDRFSARQFPNYSSELNVNALLLGDSALYLCASSLDPFGGNEKLFFGSGTQLSVL.

The chain recombines TRBV7-8 with TRBJ2-4; D is perhaps TRBD1 (6 bases). The CDR3 extends over 17 amino acids. Between the trimmed V and J ends, which lost 5 bases and 0 bases, there was a span of 17 bases. Germline V gene sequence: CDR1 SGHVS, CDR2 FQNEAQ. The CDR3 DNA is TGTGCCAGCAGCCCGGGGACGACAGGAATAGCCAAAAACATTCAGTACTTC. It codes for CASSPGTTGIAKNIQYF.

This chain links TRBV6-5 with TRBJ2-5; D unclear. The CDR3 contains 14 residues. CDR1 and CDR2 (germline): MNHEY, SVGAGI. Trimming shortened V by 0 bases and J by 1 base, and 6 bases separated the two germline ends. This CDR3 is CASSYSGLQETQYF. CDR3 DNA sequence: TGTGCCAGCAGTTACTCGGGCCTCCAAGAGACCCAGTACTTC.

V gene TRBV7-5 combines with J gene TRBJ2-1; whether TRBD2, the table's D call, matches the DNA was not checked. TRBV7-5 corresponds to a pseudogene. The CDR3 length is 19 residues. CDR3: CARSLRPEAPGVSYNEQFF. CDR3 sequence (DNA): TGTGCCAGAAGCTTACGGCCTGAGGCTCCGGGGGTCTCCTACAATGAGCAGTTCTTC.

V and J are TRBV2 and TRBJ1-5; perhaps TRBD1 as D (6 bases). The germline CDR1 and CDR2 sequences are SNHLY and FYNNEI. V lost 3 bases and J lost 7, with 13 bases in between. CDR3 length: 14 amino acids. The CDR3: CASSDRGLGQPQHF. The CDR3 nucleotides are TGTGCCAGCAGTGACAGGGGACTAGGGCAGCCCCAGCATTTT.

The J gene is TRBJ2-2, the V gene TRBV9, with D tentatively TRBD2 (6 bases). From germline, CDR1 is SGDLS and CDR2 YYNGEE. The CDR3 consists of 14 residues. The ends were cut back, 0 bases at V and 8 bases at J, with 11 bases in the middle. DNA for the CDR3: TGTGCCAGCAGCGTAGTGTCTGCGGGGGGGGAGCTGTTTTTT. Its translation is CASSVVSAGGELFF. Full variable domain (remainder filled in from reference TRBV9 and TRBJ2-2): DSGVTQTPKHLITATGQRVTLRCSPRSGDLSVYWYQQSLDQGLQFLIQYYNGEERAKGNILERFSAQQFPDLHSELNLSSLELGDSALYFCASSVVSAGGELFFGEGSRLTVL.

By proportion, this clone is large. The identical CDR3 is also encoded by other nucleotide sequences in the sample. This chain joins TRBV6-4 and TRBJ2-3, with 7 bases identical to TRBD1. The CDR3 is 14 residues long. CDR1 is MRHNA, CDR2 SNTAGT, per germline. V dropped 6 bases and J dropped 4; count of bases not matched to a gene: 7. In DNA form, the CDR3 reads TGTGCCAGCAGCCCGACAGGGCTGGCAGATACGCAGTATTTT. It encodes CASSPTGLADTQYF.

This chain links TRBV6-5 with TRBJ2-7; weak D call: TRBD2 (7 bases). V was cut by 0 bases and J by 3 bases, with 12 bases left in between. Germline assignment: CDR1 MNHEY and CDR2 SVGAGI. This CDR3 is built from 15 residues. The DNA for the CDR3 is TGTGCCAGCAGTTACTCGGGCGGGGGCCTCTACGAGCAGTACTTC. Its translation is CASSYSGGGLYEQYF.

The chain recombines TRBV2 with TRBJ1-1, with TRBD1 as a possible D gene (5 bases). Per the germline V gene, CDR1 is SNHLY and CDR2 is FYNNEI. CDR3 length: 13 amino acids. Trimming took off 7 bases at V and 3 bases at J, with 12 bases between the two ends. CDR3 protein: CASTSREYTEAFF. In DNA, the CDR3 is TGTGCCAGCACCTCCAGGGAATACACTGAAGCTTTCTTT.